What follows is one T cell receptor beta chain and its context. Its antigen is as yet unknown. Sequenced by immunoSEQ multiplex PCR; TCRdb stores in-frame clones only, minus some. Of about 67,000 clones in the sample, 91% were seen once. Germline V gene lookup returns CDR1 LNHDA and CDR2 SQIVND (reference sequence). V was shortened by 10 bases and J by 2 bases, with 24 bases between the two germline ends. This CDR3 region has 17 residues. These data belong to a study of OX40 agonist ivuxolimab in advanced cancers. About the study: Under the entry rules, prior anti-PD-1, anti-PD-L1 or anti-CTLA-4 therapy was allowed, and around 36% had some.

Study-wide findings and caveats: Partial responders at 0.1-3.0 mg/kg had among the lowest clonal expansion.

Systemic immunosuppression or autoimmune disease history was grounds to exclude patients. The clonotype was recovered from an adult with an advanced solid tumor such as melanoma, head and neck, liver or kidney cancer. The genes are TRBV19 and TRBJ1-5, with D possibly being TRBD1 (6 bases). The input for sequencing was CD4+ or CD8+ T cells sorted from blood, taken in a trial of the OX40 agonist ivuxolimab. This CDR3 is CANKPKGGELGNQPQHF. The CDR3, as DNA: TGTGCCAACAAACCTAAGGGGGGGGAGCTTGGCAATCAGCCCCAGCATTTT.